The entry that follows covers one TCR beta chain sequence. A much larger clone differs by one base, so this may be a read error. The conserved final phenylalanine or tryptophan is absent from the CDR3, which likely points to a read error. TCRdb re-analysed the RACE reads in MiXCR, keeping a single row per CDR3 protein. The sample shows some 100,000 distinct CDR3 sequences, roughly 9% of them seen only once. The germline V gene encodes CDR1 SEHNR and CDR2 FQNEAQ (reference sequence). The CDR3 covers 13 residues. Trimming shortened V by 4 bases and J by 4 bases, and 10 bases separated the two germline ends. This sample is drawn from a study of human T cells and chemical hapten exposure. The time point here: patch test 2, 6 weeks after DPC sensitization. Treatment meaning: therapeutic diphenylcyclopropenone sensitization with weekly scalp DPC.

The chain recombines TRBV7-9 with TRBJ1-1; D is unresolved. The sample was whole blood, taken in connection with sensitization to the hapten diphenylcyclopropenone (DPC). The receptor was isolated from a woman aged 40 to 50 with alopecia areata. Some clones in this sample may be carry-over from other donors' samples. CDR3 region: CASSSQLGTEAFI. The CDR3 nucleotides read TGTGCCAGCAGCTCTCAGTTGGGCACTGAAGCTTTCATT.